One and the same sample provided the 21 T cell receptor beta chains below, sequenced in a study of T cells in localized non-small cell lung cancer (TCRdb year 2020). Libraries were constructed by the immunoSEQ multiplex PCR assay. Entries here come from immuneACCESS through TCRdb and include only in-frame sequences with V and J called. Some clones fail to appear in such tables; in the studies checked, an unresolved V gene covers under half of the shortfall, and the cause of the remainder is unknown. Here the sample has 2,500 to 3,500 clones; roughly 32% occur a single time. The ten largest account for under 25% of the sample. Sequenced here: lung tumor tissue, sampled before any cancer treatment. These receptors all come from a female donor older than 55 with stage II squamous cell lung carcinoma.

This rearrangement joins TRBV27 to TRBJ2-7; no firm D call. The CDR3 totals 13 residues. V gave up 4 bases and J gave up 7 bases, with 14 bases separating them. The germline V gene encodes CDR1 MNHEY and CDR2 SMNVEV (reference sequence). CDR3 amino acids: CASSSTAAGEQYF. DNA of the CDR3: TGTGCCAGCAGTTCGACGGCGGCCGGGGAGCAGTACTTC.

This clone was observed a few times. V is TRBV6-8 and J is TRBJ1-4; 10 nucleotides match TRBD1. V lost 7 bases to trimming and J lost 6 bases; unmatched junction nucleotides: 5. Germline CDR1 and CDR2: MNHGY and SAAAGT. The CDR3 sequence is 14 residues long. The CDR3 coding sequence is TGTGCCAGCATATGGACAGGGGGGCATGAAAAACTGTTTTTT. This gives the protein CASIWTGGHEKLFF.

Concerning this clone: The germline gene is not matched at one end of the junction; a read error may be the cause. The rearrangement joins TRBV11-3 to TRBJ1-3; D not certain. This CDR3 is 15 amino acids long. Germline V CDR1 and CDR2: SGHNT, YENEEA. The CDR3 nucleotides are TGTGCCAGCAGCTTAGAGTGGCCTCCTGGGAACACCATATATTTT. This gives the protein CASSLEWPPGNTIYF.

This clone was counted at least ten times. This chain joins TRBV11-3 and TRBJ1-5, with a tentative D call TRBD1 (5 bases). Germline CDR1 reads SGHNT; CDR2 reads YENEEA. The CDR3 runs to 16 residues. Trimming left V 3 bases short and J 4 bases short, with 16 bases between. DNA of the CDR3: TGTGCCAGCAGCTTGGGAGCCGGGGGAGTTAATCAGCCCCAGCATTTT. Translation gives CASSLGAGGVNQPQHF.

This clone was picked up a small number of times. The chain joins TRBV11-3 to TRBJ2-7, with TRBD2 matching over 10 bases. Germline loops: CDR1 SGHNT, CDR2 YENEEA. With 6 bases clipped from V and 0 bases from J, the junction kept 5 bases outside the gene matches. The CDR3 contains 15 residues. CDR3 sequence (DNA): TGTGCCAGCAGTTTACTAGCGGGATCCTCCTACGAGCAGTACTTC. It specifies CASSLLAGSSYEQYF.

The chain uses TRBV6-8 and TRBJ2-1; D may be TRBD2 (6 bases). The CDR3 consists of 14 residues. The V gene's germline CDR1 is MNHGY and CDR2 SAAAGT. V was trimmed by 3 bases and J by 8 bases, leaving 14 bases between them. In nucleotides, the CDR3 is TGTGCCAGCAGTTATCGGGAGAGGTCCGATGAGCAGTTCTTC. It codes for CASSYRERSDEQFF.

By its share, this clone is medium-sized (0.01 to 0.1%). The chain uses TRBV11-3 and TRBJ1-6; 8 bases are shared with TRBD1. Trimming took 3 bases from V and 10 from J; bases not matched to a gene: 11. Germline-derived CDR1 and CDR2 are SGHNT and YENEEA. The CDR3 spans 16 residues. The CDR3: CASSLRAGQGNSPLHF. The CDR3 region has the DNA TGTGCCAGCAGCTTGCGGGCTGGACAGGGAAACTCACCCCTCCACTTT.

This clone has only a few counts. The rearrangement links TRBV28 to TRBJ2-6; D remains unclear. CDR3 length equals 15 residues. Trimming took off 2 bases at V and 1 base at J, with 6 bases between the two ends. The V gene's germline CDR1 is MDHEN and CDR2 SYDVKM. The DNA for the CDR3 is TGTGCCAGCAGTTTAACCGGGTCTGGGGCCAACGTCCTGACTTTC. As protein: CASSLTGSGANVLTF.

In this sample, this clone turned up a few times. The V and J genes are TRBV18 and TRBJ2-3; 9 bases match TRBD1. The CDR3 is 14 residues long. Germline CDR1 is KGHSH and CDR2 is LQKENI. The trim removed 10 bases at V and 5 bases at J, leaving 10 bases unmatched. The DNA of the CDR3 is TGTGCCACCAATTCCGGGACAGGGAGAGATACGCAGTATTTT. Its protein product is CATNSGTGRDTQYF.

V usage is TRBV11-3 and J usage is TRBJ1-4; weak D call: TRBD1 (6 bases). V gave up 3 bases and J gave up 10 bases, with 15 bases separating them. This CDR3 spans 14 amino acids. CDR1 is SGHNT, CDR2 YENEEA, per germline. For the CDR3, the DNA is TGTGCCAGCAGCTTTGCCTGGAAGGGGGGAAAACTGTTTTTT. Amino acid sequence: CASSFAWKGGKLFF.

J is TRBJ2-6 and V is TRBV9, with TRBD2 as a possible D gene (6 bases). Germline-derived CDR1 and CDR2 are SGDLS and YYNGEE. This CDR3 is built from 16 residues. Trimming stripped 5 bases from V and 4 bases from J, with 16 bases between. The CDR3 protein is CASSGGVSFGANVLTF. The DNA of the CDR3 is TGTGCCAGCAGTGGCGGGGTCTCGTTCGGGGCCAACGTCCTGACTTTC.

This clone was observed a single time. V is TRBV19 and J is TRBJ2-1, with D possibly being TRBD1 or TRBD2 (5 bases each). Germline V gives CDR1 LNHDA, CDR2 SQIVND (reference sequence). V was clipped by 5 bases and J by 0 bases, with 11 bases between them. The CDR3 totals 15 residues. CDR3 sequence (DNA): TGTGCCAGTAGTCGGGACGGACTCTCCTACAATGAGCAGTTCTTC. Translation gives CASSRDGLSYNEQFF. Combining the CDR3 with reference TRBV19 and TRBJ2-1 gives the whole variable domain DGGITQSPKYLFRKEGQNVTLSCEQNLNHDAMYWYRQDPGQGLRLIYYSQIVNDFQKGDIAEGYSVSREKKESFPLTVTSAQKNPTAFYLCASSRDGLSYNEQFFGPGTRLTVL.

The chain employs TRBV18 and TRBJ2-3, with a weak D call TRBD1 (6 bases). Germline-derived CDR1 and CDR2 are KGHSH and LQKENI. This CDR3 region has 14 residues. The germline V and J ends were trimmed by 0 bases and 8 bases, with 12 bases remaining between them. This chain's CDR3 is CASSPPATGSTQYF. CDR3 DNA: TGTGCCAGCTCACCACCGGCTACAGGGAGTACGCAGTATTTT.

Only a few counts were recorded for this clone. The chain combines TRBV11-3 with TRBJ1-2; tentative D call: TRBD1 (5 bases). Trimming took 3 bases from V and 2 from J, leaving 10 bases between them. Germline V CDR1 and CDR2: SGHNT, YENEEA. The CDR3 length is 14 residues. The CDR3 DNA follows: TGTGCCAGCAGCTTGGCAGGGCGGAACTATGGCTACACCTTC. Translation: CASSLAGRNYGYTF.

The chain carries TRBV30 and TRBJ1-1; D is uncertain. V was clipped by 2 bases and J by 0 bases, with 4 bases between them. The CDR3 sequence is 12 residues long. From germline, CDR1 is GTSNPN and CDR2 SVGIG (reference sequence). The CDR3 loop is CAWSKMNTEAFF. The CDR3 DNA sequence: TGTGCCTGGAGTAAAATGAACACTGAAGCTTTCTTT.

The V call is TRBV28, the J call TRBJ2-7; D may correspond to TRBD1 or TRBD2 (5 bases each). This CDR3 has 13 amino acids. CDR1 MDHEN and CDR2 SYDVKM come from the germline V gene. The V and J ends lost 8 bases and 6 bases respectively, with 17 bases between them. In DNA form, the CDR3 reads TGTGCCAGCGGGAGACAGTCCTTGGGCGAGCAGTACTTC. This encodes CASGRQSLGEQYF.

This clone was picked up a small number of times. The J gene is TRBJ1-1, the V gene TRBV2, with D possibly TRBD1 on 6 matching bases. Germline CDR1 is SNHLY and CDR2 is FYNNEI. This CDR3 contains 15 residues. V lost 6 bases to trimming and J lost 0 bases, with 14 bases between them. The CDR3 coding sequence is TGTGCCAGCAGCCCCCTGGGGGCGATGAACACTGAAGCTTTCTTT. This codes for CASSPLGAMNTEAFF.

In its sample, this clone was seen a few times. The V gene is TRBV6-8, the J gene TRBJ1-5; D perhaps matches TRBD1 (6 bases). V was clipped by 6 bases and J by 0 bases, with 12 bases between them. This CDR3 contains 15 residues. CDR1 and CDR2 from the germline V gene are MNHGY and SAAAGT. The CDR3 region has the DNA TGTGCCAGCAGAGCCGGGGGGCGTAGCAATCAGCCCCAGCATTTT. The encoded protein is CASRAGGRSNQPQHF.

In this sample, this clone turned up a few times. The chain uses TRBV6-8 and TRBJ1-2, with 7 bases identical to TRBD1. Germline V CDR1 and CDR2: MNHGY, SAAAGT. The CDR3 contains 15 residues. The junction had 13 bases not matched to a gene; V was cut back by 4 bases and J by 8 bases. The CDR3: CASSSDREGSRGYTF. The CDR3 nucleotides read TGTGCCAGCAGTTCAGACAGGGAGGGATCTCGGGGCTACACCTTC.

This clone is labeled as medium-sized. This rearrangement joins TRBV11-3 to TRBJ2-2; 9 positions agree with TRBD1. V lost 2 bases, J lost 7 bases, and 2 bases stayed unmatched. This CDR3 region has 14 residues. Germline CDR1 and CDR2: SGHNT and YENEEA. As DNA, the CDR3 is TGTGCCAGCAGCTTAACAGGGGGCCACGGGGAGCTGTTTTTT. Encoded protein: CASSLTGGHGELFF. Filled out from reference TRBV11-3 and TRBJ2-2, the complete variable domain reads EAGVVQSPRYKIIEKKQPVAFWCNPISGHNTLYWYLQNLGQGPELLIRYENEEAVDDSQLPKDRFSAERLKGVDSTLKIQPAELGDSAVYLCASSLTGGHGELFFGEGSRLTVL.

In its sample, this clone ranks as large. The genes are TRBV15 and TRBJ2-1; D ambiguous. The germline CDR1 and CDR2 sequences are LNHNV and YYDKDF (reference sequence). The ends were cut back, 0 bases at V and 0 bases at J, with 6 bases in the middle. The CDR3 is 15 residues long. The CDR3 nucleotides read TGTGCCACCAGCAGAGATCAGAGCTCCTACAATGAGCAGTTCTTC. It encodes CATSRDQSSYNEQFF.